This TCR beta chain appears in the sequencing data of a study of blood T cell repertoires in COVID-19. Study-wide background: Acute and convalescent COVID-19 samples came from the United States, Italy and Spain.

This clone was counted a single time. The data were produced by immunoSEQ multiplex PCR, yet TCRdb's version contains in-frame clones alone and is incomplete. The sample carries approximately 92,000 clones, over 80% recorded once. The CDR3 runs 15 residues. Germline V gene lookup returns CDR1 MNHEY and CDR2 SVGAGI. V was clipped by 5 bases and J by 7 bases; unmatched bases: 9. The TCR was taken from a man aged 45-65 years with acute or convalescent COVID-19. The chain carries TRBV6-5 and TRBJ2-2, with 8 bases that match TRBD1. The sequenced sample consisted of peripheral blood. CDR3 DNA sequence: TGTGCCAGCAGTAACCCTCCAGGGGGCGGCGGGGAGCTGTTTTTT. It encodes CASSNPPGGGGELFF.